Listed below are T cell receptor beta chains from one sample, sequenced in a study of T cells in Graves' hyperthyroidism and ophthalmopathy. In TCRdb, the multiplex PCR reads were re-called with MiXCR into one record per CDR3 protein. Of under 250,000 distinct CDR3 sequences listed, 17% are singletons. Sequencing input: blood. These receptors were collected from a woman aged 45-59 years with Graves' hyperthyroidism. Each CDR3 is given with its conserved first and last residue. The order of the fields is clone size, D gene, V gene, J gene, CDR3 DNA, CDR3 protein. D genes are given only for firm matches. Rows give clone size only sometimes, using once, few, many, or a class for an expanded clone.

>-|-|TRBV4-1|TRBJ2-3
TGCGCCAGCAGCCAAGACGTTGCAGGGGCTGGCACAGATACGCAGTATTTT
CASSQDVAGAGTDTQYF
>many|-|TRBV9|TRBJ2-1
TGTGCCAGCAGCGTAGGCACTAACAATGAGCAGTTCTTC
CASSVGTNNEQFF
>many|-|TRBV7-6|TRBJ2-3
TGTGCCAGCAGCTTAGAGAGGGAATCCACAGATACGCAGTATTTT
CASSLERESTDTQYF
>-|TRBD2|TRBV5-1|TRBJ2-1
TGCGCCAGCAGGGGGGAGGGGCTAGTTACCAATGAGCAGTTCTTC
CASRGEGLVTNEQFF
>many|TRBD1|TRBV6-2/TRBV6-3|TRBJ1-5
TGTGCCAGCAGTTACTCGCCCGGGACAGGATATAGCAATCAGCCCCAGCATTTT
CASSYSPGTGYSNQPQHF
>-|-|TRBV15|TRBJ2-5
TGTGCCACCAGCAGAGATAAGGACTACCAAGAGACCCAGTACTTC
CATSRDKDYQETQYF
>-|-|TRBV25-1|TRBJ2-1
TGTGCCCACCCCGGGACTTGGGATTCTGTTGCGCAGTTCTTC
CAHPGTWDSVAQFF
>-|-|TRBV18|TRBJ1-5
TGTGCCAGCTCACTCCCCGAGGATCAGCCCCAGCATTTT
CASSLPEDQPQHF
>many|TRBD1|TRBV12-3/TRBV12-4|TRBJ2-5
TGTGCCAGCACCCAGGGGGCTTGGGAGACCCAGTACTTC
CASTQGAWETQYF
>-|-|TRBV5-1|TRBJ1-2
TGCGCCAGCAGCCCTCAGTCGGACTATGGCTACACCTTC
CASSPQSDYGYTF
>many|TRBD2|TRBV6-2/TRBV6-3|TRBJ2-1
TGTGCCAGCAGTTATCCATCTCTACCGGGACTAGCGGACTCCTACAATGAGCAGTTCTTC
CASSYPSLPGLADSYNEQFF
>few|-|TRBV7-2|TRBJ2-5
TGTGCCAGCAGCCAAGGACTAACACAAGAGACCCAGTACTTC
CASSQGLTQETQYF
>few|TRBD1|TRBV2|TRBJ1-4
TGTGCCAGCAGTGGGGACAGCCCTTGGGGTGAAAAACTGTTTTTT
CASSGDSPWGEKLFF
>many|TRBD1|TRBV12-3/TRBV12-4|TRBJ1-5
TGTGCCAGCGGACCGAAGACAGGGGTGACTCAGCCCCAGCATTTT
CASGPKTGVTQPQHF
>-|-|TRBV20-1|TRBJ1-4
TGCAGTGCTAGTGTACACGGTGGGACTAATGAAAAACTGTTTTTT
CSASVHGGTNEKLFF
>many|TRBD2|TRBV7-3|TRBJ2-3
TGTGCCAGCAGCCGTAGGGCGGGAGGGTTGGATACGCAGTATTTT
CASSRRAGGLDTQYF
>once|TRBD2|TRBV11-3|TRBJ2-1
TGTGCCAGCGGCCTCCCTAGCGGGAATTACAATGAGCAGTTCTTC
CASGLPSGNYNEQFF
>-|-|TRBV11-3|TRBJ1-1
TGTGCCAGCACGGAGGCTAATGGGAACACTGAAGCTTTCTTT
CASTEANGNTEAFF
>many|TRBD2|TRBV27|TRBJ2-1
TGTGCCAGCAGTTCCCGCGGCGGGAGAGGCTACAATGAGCAGTTCTTC
CASSSRGGRGYNEQFF
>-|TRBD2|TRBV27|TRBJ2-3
TGTGCCAGCAGTCCCTCGGGACTAGCGGGGAAGAACACAGATACGCAGTATTTT
CASSPSGLAGKNTDTQYF
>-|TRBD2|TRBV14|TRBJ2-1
TGTGCCAGCTTCCCCGGCGGCGGGGGGGGACCGGAGGATGCGGTGCAGTTCTTC
CASFPGGGGGPEDAVQFF
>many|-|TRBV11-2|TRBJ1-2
TGTGCCAGCAGCCGGGGACAAAACTATGGCTACACCTTC
CASSRGQNYGYTF
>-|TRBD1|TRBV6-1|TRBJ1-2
TGTGCCAGCAGTGAAACCCCGGGACAGGGGAACTATGGCTACACCTTC
CASSETPGQGNYGYTF
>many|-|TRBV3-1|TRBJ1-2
TGTGCCAGCAGCATCGGGGGGGATCGCGGCTACACCTTC
CASSIGGDRGYTF
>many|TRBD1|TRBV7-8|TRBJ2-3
TGTGCCAGCAGCTTAAGAGGGGGGACAGGGGCAAATACGCAGTATTTT
CASSLRGGTGANTQYF
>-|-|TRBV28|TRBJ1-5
TGTGCCAGCAGAGATGAGCAGCCCCAGCATTTT
CASRDEQPQHF
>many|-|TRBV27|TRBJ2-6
TGTGCCAGCAGACAGGACGTCGGATCTGGGGCCAACGTCCTGACTTTC
CASRQDVGSGANVLTF
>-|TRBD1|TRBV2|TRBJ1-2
TGTGCCAGCAGTGAAGCGCGGGCAGGGGGTGCCTATGGCTACACCTTC
CASSEARAGGAYGYTF
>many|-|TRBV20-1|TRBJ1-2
TGCAGTGCCCGCGGGGGGCGGCGTAACTATGGCTACACCTTC
CSARGGRRNYGYTF
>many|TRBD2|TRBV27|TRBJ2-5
TGTGCCAGCAGTCCGGAACTAGCGGGGAAAGAGACCCAGTACTTC
CASSPELAGKETQYF
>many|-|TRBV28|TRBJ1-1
TGTGCCAGCAGTTTAAGGCCCGCTGAAGCTTTCTTT
CASSLRPAEAFF
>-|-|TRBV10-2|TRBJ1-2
TGCGCCAGCAGTGAGTCGGGATATGGCTACACCTTC
CASSESGYGYTF
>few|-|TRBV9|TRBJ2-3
TGTGCCAGCAGGGGTGGGGTGGCCATCGAGGACCCAGATACGCAGTATTTT
CASRGGVAIEDPDTQYF
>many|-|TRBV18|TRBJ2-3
TGTGCCAGCTCAAGTGGAACCTTAGATACGCAGTATTTT
CASSSGTLDTQYF
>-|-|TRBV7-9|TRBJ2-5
TGTGCCAGCAGCTTATCTAGCCTGGGGATATTCCAAGAGACCCAGTACTTC
CASSLSSLGIFQETQYF
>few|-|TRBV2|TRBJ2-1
TGTGCCAGCATTGGTGGGGTTGAGCAGTTCTTC
CASIGGVEQFF
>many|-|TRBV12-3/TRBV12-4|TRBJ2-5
TGTGCCTCCCGGGGAGGGGGGGAGACCCAGTACTTC
CASRGGGETQYF
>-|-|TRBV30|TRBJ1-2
TGTGCCTGGAGAGGGGACTTCTACTATGGCTACACCTTC
CAWRGDFYYGYTF
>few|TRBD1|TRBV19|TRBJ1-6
TGTGCCAGCCGGGACAGACATAATTCACCCCTCCACTTT
CASRDRHNSPLHF
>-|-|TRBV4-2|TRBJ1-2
TGTGCCAGCAGCCAAGAGCATGGCTACACCTTC
CASSQEHGYTF
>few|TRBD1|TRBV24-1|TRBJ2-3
TGTGCCACCAGTGATAGGGACAGGGAAAGGACAGATACGCAGTATTTT
CATSDRDRERTDTQYF
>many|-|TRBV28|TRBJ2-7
TGTGCCAGCAGTACTCTAGGGTCCAAGGGCTACGAGCAGTACTTC
CASSTLGSKGYEQYF
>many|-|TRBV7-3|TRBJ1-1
TGTGCCAGCAGCCAAACTGGGGGGCGGATGAACACTGAAGCTTTCTTT
CASSQTGGRMNTEAFF
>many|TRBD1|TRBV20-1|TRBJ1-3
TGCAGTGCTAGAGTTGCAGGGGGTCTTTGGGGAAACACCATATATTTT
CSARVAGGLWGNTIYF
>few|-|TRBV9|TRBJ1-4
TGTGCCAGCAGCGTAGAGCCCCAGCAGGGCCGACTGTTTTTT
CASSVEPQQGRLFF
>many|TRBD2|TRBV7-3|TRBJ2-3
TGTGCCAGCAGCTTTAACGGGAGGTTCACAGATACGCAGTATTTT
CASSFNGRFTDTQYF
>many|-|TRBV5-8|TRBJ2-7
TGTGCCAGCTCCTCCCTCTCGGGACCCAACTACGAGCAGTACTTC
CASSSLSGPNYEQYF
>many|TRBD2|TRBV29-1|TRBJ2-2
TGCAGCGTTGCGGCGGGAGGGCCCGGCACCGGGGAGCTGTTTTTT
CSVAAGGPGTGELFF
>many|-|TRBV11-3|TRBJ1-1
TGTGCCAGCAGAGGAGACCAGTTGAACACTGAAGCTTTCTTT
CASRGDQLNTEAFF
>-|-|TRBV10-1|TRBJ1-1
TGCGCCAGCTCAAGACACCAGAACACTGAAGCTTTCTTT
CASSRHQNTEAFF